This is a list of T cell receptor beta chains from one sample in a study of PD-L1 blockade in urothelial cancer. Using immunoSEQ multiplex PCR, the repertoire was profiled, and TCRdb retains in-frame clones only, with some absent. The sample comprises roughly 87,000 clones, roughly 90% of which are singletons, and over 0.95% rests with the top ten. Here the sequenced sample was PBMCs, taken around atezolizumab (anti-PD-L1) treatment. The source of these receptors is a woman older than 75 with urothelial cancer. Both conserved end residues are part of each CDR3. Each record gives: V gene, clone size, CDR3 protein. Clone sizes are given selectively: once, few, many, or a class where the clone is expanded.

v_call: TRBV5-5
clone_size: NA
cdr3_aa: CASSPSLLTVSYEQYF

v_call: TRBV14
clone_size: NA
cdr3_aa: CASSTSSGTGFGTQYF

v_call: TRBV5-1
clone_size: NA
cdr3_aa: CASSLGQMNTEAFF

v_call: TRBV6-1
clone_size: NA
cdr3_aa: CASSVTGGAWVGELFF

v_call: TRBV18
clone_size: few
cdr3_aa: CASSQEGGYTF

v_call: TRBV25-1
clone_size: NA
cdr3_aa: CASSGTSGPNEQFF

v_call: TRBV5-1
clone_size: NA
cdr3_aa: CASSPLQGANVLTF

v_call: TRBV9
clone_size: NA
cdr3_aa: CASSVGPGLGYNEQFF

v_call: TRBV9
clone_size: NA
cdr3_aa: CASRHRAGSTGELFF

v_call: TRBV19
clone_size: NA
cdr3_aa: CASSMGQGLYGYTF

v_call: TRBV6-5
clone_size: NA
cdr3_aa: CASSRTDNEQFF

v_call: TRBV2
clone_size: NA
cdr3_aa: CASRNRDRESYEQYF

v_call: TRBV5-6
clone_size: NA
cdr3_aa: CASTSRGSYGYTF

v_call: TRBV7-8
clone_size: NA
cdr3_aa: CASSLGSGGAVQPQHF

v_call: TRBV4-1
clone_size: NA
cdr3_aa: CASSQETSGRVGETQYF

v_call: TRBV5-1
clone_size: NA
cdr3_aa: CASRTQAGTGGREQYF

v_call: TRBV5-1
clone_size: NA
cdr3_aa: CASSLGQSRGELFF

v_call: TRBV19
clone_size: NA
cdr3_aa: CASSTRTSGSGIRGTGELFF

v_call: TRBV7-2
clone_size: NA
cdr3_aa: CASSFTGNNEKLFF

v_call: TRBV28
clone_size: NA
cdr3_aa: CASSLGTGDEQYF

v_call: TRBV19
clone_size: NA
cdr3_aa: CASSIWTGASRGNQPQHF

v_call: TRBV19
clone_size: NA
cdr3_aa: CASSSQRGQLNTEAFF

v_call: TRBV19
clone_size: NA
cdr3_aa: CASWEGPNTGELFF

v_call: TRBV9
clone_size: NA
cdr3_aa: CASSVGTGYEQFF

v_call: TRBV19
clone_size: NA
cdr3_aa: CASSIDGGRAESGELFF

v_call: TRBV5-6
clone_size: NA
cdr3_aa: CASSFRDSSTDTQYF

v_call: TRBV5-1
clone_size: once
cdr3_aa: CASSSQDRGHTGELFF

v_call: TRBV6-1
clone_size: NA
cdr3_aa: CASSPRQGESYTF

v_call: TRBV28
clone_size: NA
cdr3_aa: CASSLVGGALYNEQFF

v_call: TRBV19
clone_size: NA
cdr3_aa: CASRRQGRSDGNQPQHF

v_call: TRBV27
clone_size: NA
cdr3_aa: CASSLAGSHGYTF

v_call: TRBV21-1
clone_size: NA
cdr3_aa: CASSKKPGCRAGHPYEQYF

v_call: TRBV5-1
clone_size: NA
cdr3_aa: CASSLEWGPNTEAFF

v_call: TRBV7-3
clone_size: NA
cdr3_aa: CASSVDRWGQGKQFF

v_call: TRBV7-3
clone_size: NA
cdr3_aa: CASSPAGLGAQYF

v_call: TRBV29-1
clone_size: NA
cdr3_aa: CSVAIPVGTSYNEQFF

v_call: TRBV4-1
clone_size: NA
cdr3_aa: CASSQEGGGISQPQHF

v_call: TRBV6-1
clone_size: NA
cdr3_aa: CASTPSGGTGQPQHF

v_call: TRBV11-2
clone_size: NA
cdr3_aa: CASSLRQRENTGELFF

v_call: TRBV27
clone_size: NA
cdr3_aa: CASSFGGVGGHTEAFF

v_call: TRBV28
clone_size: NA
cdr3_aa: CASSLNRGDGYTF

v_call: TRBV19
clone_size: once
cdr3_aa: CASTDGGQGLFETQYF

v_call: TRBV6-4
clone_size: NA
cdr3_aa: CASSEGTGFREKLFF

v_call: TRBV28
clone_size: once
cdr3_aa: CASTMWGQSPGMGGYTF

v_call: TRBV27
clone_size: NA
cdr3_aa: CASSLGTNRLYADTQYF

v_call: TRBV29-1
clone_size: NA
cdr3_aa: CSVVRPGTGGETQYF

v_call: TRBV27
clone_size: NA
cdr3_aa: CASSLPRDRPSGNTIYF

v_call: TRBV15
clone_size: NA
cdr3_aa: CATSRGKGQGANNQPQHF

v_call: TRBV6-1
clone_size: NA
cdr3_aa: CASRLAGDNEQFF

v_call: TRBV7-2
clone_size: NA
cdr3_aa: CASSLTGGPTDTQYF

v_call: TRBV11-3
clone_size: NA
cdr3_aa: CASSSRTSGSSETQYF